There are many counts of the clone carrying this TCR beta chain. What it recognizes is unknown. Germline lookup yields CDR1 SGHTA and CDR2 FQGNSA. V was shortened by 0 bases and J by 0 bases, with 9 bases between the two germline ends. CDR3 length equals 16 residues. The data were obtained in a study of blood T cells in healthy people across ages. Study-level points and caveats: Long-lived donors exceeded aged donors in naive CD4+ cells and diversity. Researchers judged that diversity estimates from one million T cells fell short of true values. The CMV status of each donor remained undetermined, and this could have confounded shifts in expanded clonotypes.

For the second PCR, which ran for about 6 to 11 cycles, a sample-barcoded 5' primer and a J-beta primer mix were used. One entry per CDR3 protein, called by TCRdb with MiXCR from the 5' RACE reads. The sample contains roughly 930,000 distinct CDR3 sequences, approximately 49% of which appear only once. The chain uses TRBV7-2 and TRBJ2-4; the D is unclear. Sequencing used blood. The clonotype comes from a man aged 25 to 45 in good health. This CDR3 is CASSLALNSAKNIQYF. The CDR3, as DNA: TGTGCCAGCAGCTTAGCCCTAAATTCAGCCAAAAACATTCAGTACTTC.